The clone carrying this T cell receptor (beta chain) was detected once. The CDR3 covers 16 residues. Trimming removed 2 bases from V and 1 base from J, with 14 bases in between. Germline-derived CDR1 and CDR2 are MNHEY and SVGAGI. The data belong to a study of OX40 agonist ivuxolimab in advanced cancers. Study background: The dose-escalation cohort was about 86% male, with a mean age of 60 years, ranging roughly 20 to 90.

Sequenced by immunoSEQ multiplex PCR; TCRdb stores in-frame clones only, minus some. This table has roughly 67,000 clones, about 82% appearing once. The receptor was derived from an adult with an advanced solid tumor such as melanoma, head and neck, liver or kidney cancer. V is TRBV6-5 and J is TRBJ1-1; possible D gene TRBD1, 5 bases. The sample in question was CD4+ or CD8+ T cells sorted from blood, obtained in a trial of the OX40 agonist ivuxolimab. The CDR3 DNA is TGTGCCAGCAGTTACCCGCGATCGGGGGGGAACACTGAAGCTTTCTTT. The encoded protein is CASSYPRSGGNTEAFF.